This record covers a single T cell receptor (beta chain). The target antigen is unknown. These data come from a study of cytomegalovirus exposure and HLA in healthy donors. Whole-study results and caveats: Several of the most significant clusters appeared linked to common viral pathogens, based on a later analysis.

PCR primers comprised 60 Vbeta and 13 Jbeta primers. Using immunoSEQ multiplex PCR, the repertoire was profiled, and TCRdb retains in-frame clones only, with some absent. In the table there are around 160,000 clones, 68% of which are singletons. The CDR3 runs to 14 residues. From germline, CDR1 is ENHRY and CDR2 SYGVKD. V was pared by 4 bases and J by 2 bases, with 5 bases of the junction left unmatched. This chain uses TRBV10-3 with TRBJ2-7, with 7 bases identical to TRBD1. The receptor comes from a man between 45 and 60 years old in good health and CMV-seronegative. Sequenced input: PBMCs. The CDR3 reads CAISVRDRAYEQYF. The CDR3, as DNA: TGTGCCATCAGTGTCCGGGACAGAGCCTACGAGCAGTACTTC.